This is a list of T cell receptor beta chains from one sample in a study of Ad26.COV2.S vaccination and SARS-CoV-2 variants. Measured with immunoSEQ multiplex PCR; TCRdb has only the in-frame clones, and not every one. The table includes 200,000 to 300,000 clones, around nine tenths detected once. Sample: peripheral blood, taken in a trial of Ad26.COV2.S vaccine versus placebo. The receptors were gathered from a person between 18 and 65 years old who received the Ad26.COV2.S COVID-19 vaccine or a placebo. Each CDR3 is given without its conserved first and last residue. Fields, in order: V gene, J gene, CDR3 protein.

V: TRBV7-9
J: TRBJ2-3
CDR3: ASSQPGEGPDTQY

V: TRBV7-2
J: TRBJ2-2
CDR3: ASSLVLGANTGELF

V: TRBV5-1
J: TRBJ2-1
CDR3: ASSNLAGGPLDEQF

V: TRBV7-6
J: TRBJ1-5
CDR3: ASSAGSAGGYSNQPQH

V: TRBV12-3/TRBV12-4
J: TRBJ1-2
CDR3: ASRTGDGYT

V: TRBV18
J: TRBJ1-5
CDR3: ASSPGQGAQPQH

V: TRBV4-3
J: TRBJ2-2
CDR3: ASSQDRQNTGELF

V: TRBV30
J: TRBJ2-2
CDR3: AWSGGLNTGELF

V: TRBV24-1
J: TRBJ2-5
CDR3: ATSDLPRTGDETQY

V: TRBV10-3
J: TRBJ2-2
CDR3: AIRDRGGTGELF

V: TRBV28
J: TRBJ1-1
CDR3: ASSPPGQGSLNTEAF

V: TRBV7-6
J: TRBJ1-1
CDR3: ASSLTKGAYTEAF

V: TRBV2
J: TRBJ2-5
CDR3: ASTEGALEAGGETQY

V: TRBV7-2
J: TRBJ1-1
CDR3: ASSGGQGLWTEAF

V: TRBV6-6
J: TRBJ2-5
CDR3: ASSGTVETQY

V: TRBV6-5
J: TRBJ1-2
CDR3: ASSRGTGGYT

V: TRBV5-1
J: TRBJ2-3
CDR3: ASNPQGQGTDTQY

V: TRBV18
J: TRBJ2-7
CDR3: ASSPLGQGVTYEQY

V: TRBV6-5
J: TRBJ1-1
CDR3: ASRPPTGASEAF